This T cell receptor (beta chain) comes out of a study of T-cell reconstitution after alpha-beta-depleted transplantation in children. Study-wide points: As was reported, about two months after transplant, alpha-beta T cells came from several hundred expanded graft clones.

This clonotype was detected ten times or more. The antigen remains unidentified. The library targeted TCRbeta and was prepared with unique molecular identifiers. One entry per CDR3 protein results from TCRdb running MiXCR on the PCR reads. This table holds hundreds of thousands of distinct CDR3 sequences, less than 15% found once. This CDR3 spans 15 amino acids. Germline CDR1 is SGHRS and CDR2 is YFSETQ. V shed 4 bases and J 8 bases; nucleotides not matched to a gene: 11. V and J are TRBV5-1 and TRBJ2-1; 8 nucleotides line up with TRBD1. The receptor was derived from a girl between 2 and 10 years old with congenital amegakaryocytic thrombocytopenia, due to receive a stem cell transplant. Material: PBMCs, obtained before TCRalphabeta/CD19-depleted stem cell transplant. This CDR3 reads CASSPRDRPEYEQFF. The CDR3 DNA sequence: TGCGCCAGCAGCCCCCGGGACAGGCCCGAATATGAGCAGTTCTTC. The full variable domain, rest sourced from reference TRBV5-1 and TRBJ2-1, is KAGVTQTPRYLIKTRGQQVTLSCSPISGHRSVSWYQQTPGQGLQFLFEYFSETQRNKGNFPGRFSGRQFSNSRSEMNVSTLELGDSALYLCASSPRDRPEYEQFFGPGTRLTVL.